This T cell receptor beta chain derives from a study of T-cell memory formation after mild COVID-19. Study context: For the most part, TCR clusters were specific to one donor.

Overall study findings and caveats: A balance of CD4 and CD8 characterized clones contracting day 15 to 85, whereas later expanders leaned CD4+. The study found contracting CD4+ clones mainly in CM and EM and contracting CD8+ clones in EMRA.

Each CDR3 protein is one row after TCRdb ran MiXCR on the 5' RACE reads. The sample lists some 46,000 distinct CDR3 sequences; roughly 7.2% were seen once. Points on this clonotype: Its antigen is currently unknown.

J gave up 0 bases and V 0 bases, and 1 base lay outside the gene matches. The CDR3 spans 15 residues. CDR1 and CDR2 from the germline V gene are SGHRS and YFSETQ. This sequence originates from an adult who had mild COVID-19 (a few samples of this study predate the infection). Cell type and time point are not known. The specimen was PBMCs or a T cell subset sorted from them (not recorded which). The chain joins TRBV5-1 to TRBJ2-7; TRBD2 aligns across 9 bases. The CDR3 loop reads CASSLVSGGSYEQYF. The CDR3 DNA sequence: TGCGCCAGCAGCTTGGTTAGCGGGGGCTCCTACGAGCAGTACTTC.